This TCR beta chain was documented in a study of blood T cell repertoires in COVID-19. Looking at the study overall: Sites in the United States, Italy and Spain provided acute and convalescent COVID-19 samples. Sources were T cells, B-cell-depleted T cells, or PBMCs; the material itself was cDNA or gDNA.

V was clipped by 7 bases and J by 3 bases, with 14 bases between them. The germline V gene has CDR1 MDHEN and CDR2 SYDVKM. CDR3 length: 14 residues. As originally analysed: Estimation of nucleated cell counts was performed using reference gene primer amplification. Some clones are missing from TCRdb's copy, which holds only in-frame ones; the method was immunoSEQ multiplex PCR. D and trimming were read from the DNA, whereas the V and J calls and clone size are those reported in that table. The sample has approximately 90,000 clones, 81% seen once; the top ten hold 4% to 5.5%. This TCR came from a man aged 60 to 75 with acute or convalescent COVID-19. The sequencing input was peripheral blood. The rearrangement links TRBV28 to TRBJ2-3; D gene ambiguous. This CDR3 reads CASTSAGWTDTQYF. The CDR3 region has the DNA TGTGCCAGCACAAGTGCAGGTTGGACAGATACGCAGTATTTT.